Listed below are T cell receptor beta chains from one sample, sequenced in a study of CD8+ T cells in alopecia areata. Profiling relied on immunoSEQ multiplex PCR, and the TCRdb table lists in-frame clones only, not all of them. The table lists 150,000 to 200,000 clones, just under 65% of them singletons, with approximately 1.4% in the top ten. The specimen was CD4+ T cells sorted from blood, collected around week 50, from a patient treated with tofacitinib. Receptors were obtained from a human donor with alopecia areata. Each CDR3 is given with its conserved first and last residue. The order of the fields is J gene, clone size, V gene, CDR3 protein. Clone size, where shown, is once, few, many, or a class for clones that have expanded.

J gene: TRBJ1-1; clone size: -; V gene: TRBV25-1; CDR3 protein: CASKMVGRENTEAFF
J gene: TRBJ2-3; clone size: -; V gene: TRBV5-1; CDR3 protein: CASSLDTRPDTQYF
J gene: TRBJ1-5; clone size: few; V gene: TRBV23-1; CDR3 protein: CASSPRGPPGTEAILNQPQHF
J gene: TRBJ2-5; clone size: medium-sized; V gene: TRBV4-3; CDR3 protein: CASSQDLLAGDQSQYF
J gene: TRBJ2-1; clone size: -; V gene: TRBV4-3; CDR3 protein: CASSQDRHWGNEQFF
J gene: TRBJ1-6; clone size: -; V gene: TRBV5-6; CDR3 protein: CASSGQQGTNSPLHF
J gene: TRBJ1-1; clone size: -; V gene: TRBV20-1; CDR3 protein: CSASQGREAFF
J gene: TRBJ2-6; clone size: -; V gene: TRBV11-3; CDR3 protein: CASSPARGAQLSGANVLTF
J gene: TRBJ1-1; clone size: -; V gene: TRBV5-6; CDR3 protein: CASSLGMNTEAFF
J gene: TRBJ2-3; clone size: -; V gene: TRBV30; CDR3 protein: CAWSILQIDTQYF
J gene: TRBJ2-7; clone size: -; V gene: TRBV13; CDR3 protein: CASSHRQGGDEQYF
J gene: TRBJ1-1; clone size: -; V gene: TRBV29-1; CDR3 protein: CSVVKGATEAFF
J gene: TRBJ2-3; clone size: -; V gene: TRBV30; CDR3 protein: CAWSVLVAGGTDTQYF
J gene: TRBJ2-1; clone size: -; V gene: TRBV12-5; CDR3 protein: CASGLVPSLGYNEQFF
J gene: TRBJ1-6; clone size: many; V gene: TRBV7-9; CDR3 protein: CASSPDPSVGYNSPLHF
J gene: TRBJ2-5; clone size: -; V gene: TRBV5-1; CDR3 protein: CASSLTGSGRQETQYF
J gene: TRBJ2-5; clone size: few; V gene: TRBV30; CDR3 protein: CAWSPSETQYF
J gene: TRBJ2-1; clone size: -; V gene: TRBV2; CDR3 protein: CASSEVGTRLSYNEQFF
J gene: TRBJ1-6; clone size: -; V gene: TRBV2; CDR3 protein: CASRIQGKESPLHF
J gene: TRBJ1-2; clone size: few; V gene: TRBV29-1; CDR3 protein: CSVGGNSGYTF
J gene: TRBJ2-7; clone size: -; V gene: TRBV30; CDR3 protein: CAWSRTEQYF
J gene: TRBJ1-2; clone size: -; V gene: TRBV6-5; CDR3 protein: CASSYSGGSYGYTF
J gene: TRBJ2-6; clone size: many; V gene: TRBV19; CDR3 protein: CASRGSGPGANVLTF
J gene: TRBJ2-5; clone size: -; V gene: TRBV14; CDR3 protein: CASSQIGGKGQETQYF
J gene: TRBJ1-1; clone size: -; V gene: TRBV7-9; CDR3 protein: CASRFDRQNTEAFF
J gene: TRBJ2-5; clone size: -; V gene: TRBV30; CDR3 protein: CAWSVGHQTQYF
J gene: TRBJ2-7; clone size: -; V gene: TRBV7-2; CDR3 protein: CASSFTKDEQYF
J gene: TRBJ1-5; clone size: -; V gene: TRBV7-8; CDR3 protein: CATRLEGGSGRGQPQHF
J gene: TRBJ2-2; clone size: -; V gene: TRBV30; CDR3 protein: CAWSGETDTGELFF
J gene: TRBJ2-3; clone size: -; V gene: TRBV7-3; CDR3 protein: CASSTDNTDTQYF
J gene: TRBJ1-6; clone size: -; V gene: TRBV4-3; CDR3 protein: CASSQDSLPPLHF
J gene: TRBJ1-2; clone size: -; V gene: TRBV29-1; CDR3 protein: CSVGTPTYGYTF
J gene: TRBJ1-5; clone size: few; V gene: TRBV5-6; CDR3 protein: CASSSGTGTSQQPQHF
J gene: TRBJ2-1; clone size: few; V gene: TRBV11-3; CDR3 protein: CASSLGLHREQFF
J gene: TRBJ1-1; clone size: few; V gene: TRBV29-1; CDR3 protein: CSVAIGRREAFF
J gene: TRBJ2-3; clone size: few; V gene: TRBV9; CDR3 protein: CASSPRPRTSGLTDTQYF
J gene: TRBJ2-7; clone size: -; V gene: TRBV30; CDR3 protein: CAWSGRTGGRYEQYF
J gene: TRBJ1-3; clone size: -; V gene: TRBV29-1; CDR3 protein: CSVTGEGNTIYF
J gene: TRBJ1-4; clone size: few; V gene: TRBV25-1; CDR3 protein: CASSDLGGQGTNEKLFF
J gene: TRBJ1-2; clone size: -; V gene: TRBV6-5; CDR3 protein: CASNNLGGGYTF
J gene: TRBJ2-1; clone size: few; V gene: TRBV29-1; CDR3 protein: CSVEYQALGNEQFF
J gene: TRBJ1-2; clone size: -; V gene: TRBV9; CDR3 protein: CASSAGQGAGYGYTF
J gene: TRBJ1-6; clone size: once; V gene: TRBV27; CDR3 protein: CASSLGQGRSNSPLHF
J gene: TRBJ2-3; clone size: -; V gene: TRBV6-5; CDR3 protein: CASSSNSVDTQYF
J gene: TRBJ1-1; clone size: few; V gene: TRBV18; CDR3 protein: CASSQKQGAEAFF
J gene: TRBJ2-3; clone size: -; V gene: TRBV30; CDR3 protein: CAWSPRQRRDTQYF
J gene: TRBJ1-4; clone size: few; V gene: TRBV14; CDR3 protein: CASSQPNEIRLFF
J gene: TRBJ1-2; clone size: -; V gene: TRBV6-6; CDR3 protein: CASSYDPGLMDGYTF
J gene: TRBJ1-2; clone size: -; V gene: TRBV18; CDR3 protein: CASSPPRGGGYTF
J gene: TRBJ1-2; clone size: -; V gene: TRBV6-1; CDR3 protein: CASRASSNYGYTF
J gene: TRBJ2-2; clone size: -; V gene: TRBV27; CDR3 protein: CASSRSPYGELFF
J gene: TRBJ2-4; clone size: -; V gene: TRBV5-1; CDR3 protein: CASGSGEDGNIQYF
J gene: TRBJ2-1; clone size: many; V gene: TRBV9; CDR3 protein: CASSVDPSGGPLNEQFF
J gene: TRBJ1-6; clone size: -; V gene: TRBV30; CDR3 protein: CACGQGPSPLHF
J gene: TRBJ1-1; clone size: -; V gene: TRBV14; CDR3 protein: CASVVQGPRLDTEAFF
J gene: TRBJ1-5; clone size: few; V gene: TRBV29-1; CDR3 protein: CSVGTSNQPQHF
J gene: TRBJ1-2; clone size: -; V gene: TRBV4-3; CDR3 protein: CASSQGTGRAGGYTF